This TCR beta chain comes out of a study of T cells in pancreatic ductal adenocarcinoma. Study observations and caveats: The resected pancreatic cancer cohort was biased toward the minority with early-stage disease. Tumors hold more CD45RO+ effector T cells, which may bias toward lower diversity. Blood had more productive templates and roughly 8-fold more unique clonotypes than tumor. Mean clonality was about 0.11 in tumors and roughly 0.067 in blood, not significantly different.

The CDR3 sequence is 16 residues long. Per the germline V gene, CDR1 is SGDLS and CDR2 is YYNGEE. Trimming stripped 0 bases from V and 0 bases from J, with 10 bases between. The assay was immunoSEQ multiplex PCR, and TCRdb's table has in-frame clones only and misses some. The sample consists of roughly 100,000 clones, 90% to 95% of them appearing once. Concerning this clone itself: As yet, its antigen is unknown.

The selected patients with pancreatic ductal adenocarcinoma had surgery but no neoadjuvant therapy. This chain links TRBV9 with TRBJ1-3; D is ambiguous. The sequenced material came from PBMCs. The clonotype originates from a human donor with pancreatic ductal adenocarcinoma. The CDR3 region is CASSVGLGSSGNTIYF. CDR3 nucleotides: TGTGCCAGCAGCGTAGGTCTGGGCAGCTCTGGAAACACCATATATTTT.